This T cell receptor beta chain appears in the sequencing data of a study of blood T cell repertoires in COVID-19. At the level of the study: There were acute and convalescent COVID-19 samples, and they came from the United States, Italy and Spain.

The CDR3 has 12 amino acids. Trimming removed 2 bases at V and 7 bases at J, with 5 bases between. Germline V gene data show CDR1 as MNHNS and CDR2 as SASEGT. Recruitment covered about 25 US areas and drew participants whose ages spanned about 18 to 100 years. Cohorts were based on clinical histories the participants reported. In the authors' workflow: The assay estimated nucleated cells by amplifying reference gene primers. Data came from immunoSEQ multiplex PCR; TCRdb stores just in-frame clones and leaves some out. Clonal size and the V and J genes are those of that table, whereas D and trimming came from the DNA. The sample yields about 270,000 clones, roughly 88% seen once.

The sequenced sample consisted of PBMCs or T cells enriched from blood (not recorded which). The chain links TRBV6-1 to TRBJ1-4; D unclear. The clonotype comes from a woman aged 40 to 55 with acute COVID-19. CDR3 region: CASSEFREKLFF. In DNA, the CDR3 is TGTGCCAGCAGTGAATTCCGTGAAAAACTGTTTTTT.